This TCR beta chain was found in a study of cytomegalovirus exposure and HLA in healthy donors. Findings of the study overall: What a later analysis reportedly showed was that an Asian-associated ancestry cluster had fewer N-insertions than the 666-donor mean.

V was clipped by 6 bases and J by 8 bases, with 13 bases between them. Germline V gives CDR1 KGHSH, CDR2 LQKENI. This CDR3 has 12 amino acids. Of note for this clone: No antigen is known for it.

Primers: 60 Vbeta forward and 13 Jbeta reverse. The method was immunoSEQ multiplex PCR; TCRdb's version includes in-frame clones alone and lacks a portion of them. This table has about 210,000 clones, more than 80% appearing once. The J gene is TRBJ1-2, the V gene TRBV18; possibly TRBD1 for D (5 bases). Sequenced material: PBMCs. This TCR was sampled from a man aged 30 to 39 in good health and CMV-seronegative. The CDR3 reads CASSPSGRGYTF. CDR3 nucleotides: TGTGCCAGCTCCCCTTCAGGGAGGGGCTACACCTTC.